These 6 T cell receptor beta chains came from one sample sequenced in a study of human T cells and chemical hapten exposure. TCRdb analysed the RACE reads with MiXCR anew, one entry per CDR3 protein. The top ten hold around 2.5% of the sample, which has about 190,000 distinct CDR3 sequences, approximately 26% seen once. As to time point: patch test 3, about 24 weeks after DPC sensitization. Treatment described: therapeutic diphenylcyclopropenone sensitization with weekly scalp DPC. This material consisted of whole blood, taken in connection with sensitization to the hapten diphenylcyclopropenone (DPC). The receptor set was obtained from a woman in her thirties or forties with alopecia areata. Some clones in this sample may be carry-over from other donors' samples.

The sample holds many counts of this clonotype. The V call is TRBV6-2 or TRBV6-3, the J call TRBJ1-5, with D possibly TRBD1 on 5 matching bases. This CDR3 comprises 14 residues. V was trimmed by 9 bases and J by 0 bases, leaving 12 bases between them. Germline loops: CDR1 MNHEY, CDR2 SVGEGT. CDR3 sequence reads: CASTGLYSNQPQHF. The CDR3 DNA is TGTGCCAGTACGGGACTCTATAGCAATCAGCCCCAGCATTTT.

The chain has TRBV27 and TRBJ2-7; D is unresolved. The V end was cut by 2 bases, the J end by 0 bases, with 8 bases between. Germline CDR1 reads MNHEY; CDR2 reads SMNVEV (reference sequence). This CDR3 is 14 amino acids long. The CDR3 DNA follows: TGTGCCAGCAGTTTAGTCCCCAGCTCCTACGAGCAGTACTTC. The encoded protein is CASSLVPSSYEQYF.

This clonotype was seen more than once but under ten times. The chain combines TRBV6-5 with TRBJ2-1; D ambiguous. CDR3 length: 15 residues. Germline assignment: CDR1 MNHEY and CDR2 SVGAGI. With 0 bases removed from V and 0 bases from J, the gap between germline ends came to 6 bases. The CDR3 bases are TGTGCCAGCAGTTACTCGAAGATCTCCTACAATGAGCAGTTCTTC. This sequence encodes CASSYSKISYNEQFF.

The rearrangement links TRBV6-1 to TRBJ2-7; unclear D gene. Germline V CDR1 and CDR2: MNHNS, SASEGT. The CDR3 totals 13 residues. Trimming stripped 6 bases from V and 3 bases from J, with 12 bases between. The CDR3 DNA reads TGTGCCAGCAGCCAAACAGATTTCTACGAGCAGTACTTC. This sequence encodes CASSQTDFYEQYF.

This clonotype was seen a handful of times. The J gene is TRBJ2-3, the V gene TRBV12-3 or TRBV12-4; the D gene is possibly TRBD1 (6 bases). Trimming took off 6 bases at V and 6 bases at J, with 22 bases between the two ends. CDR3 length: 16 residues. In DNA form, the CDR3 reads TGTGCCAGCAGCACCGGGACAACTACCGTAGGGGATACGCAGTATTTT. Its protein is CASSTGTTTVGDTQYF.

This clonotype was counted many times. The chain links TRBV20-1 to TRBJ2-1; 11 nucleotides align to TRBD2. Looked up from germline, CDR1 is DFQATT and CDR2 is SNEGSKA (reference sequence). The length of the CDR3 is 13 residues. V shed 3 bases, J shed 9 bases, and the junction held 4 bases outside the gene matches. In DNA form, the CDR3 reads TGCAGTGCTAGCCGACTAGCGGGACTTGAGCAGTTCTTC. It yields the protein CSASRLAGLEQFF.